This T cell receptor beta chain emerged from a study of T-cell memory formation after mild COVID-19. General observations from the study: Mainly in CM and EM were contracting CD4+ clones; CD8+ were in EMRA.

About this clonotype: Its antigen remains unidentified.

Amplification by 5'RACE using constant-segment primers produced TCR alpha and TCR beta cDNA libraries that carried sample barcodes and UMIs. TCRdb passed the 5' RACE reads through MiXCR, listing each CDR3 protein once. Found here are approximately 480,000 distinct CDR3 sequences, 15% to 20% of them singletons; the top ten hold around 12%. V was shortened by 5 bases and J by 7 bases, with 18 bases between the two germline ends. The CDR3 is 15 residues long. The chain carries TRBV12-3 or TRBV12-4 and TRBJ1-5; D unresolved. The TCR was taken from an adult woman who had mild COVID-19 (a few samples of this study predate the infection). Cell type and time point are not known. The sequenced material came from PBMCs or a T cell subset sorted from them (not recorded which). This CDR3 is CASSPGYGVDQPQHF. The CDR3 DNA reads as TGTGCCAGCAGTCCTGGGTATGGGGTCGACCAGCCCCAGCATTTT.